These 23 T cell receptor beta chains came from one sample sequenced in a study of shared clonotypes between healthy human individuals. The table came from immunoSEQ multiplex PCR; TCRdb's copy has only in-frame clones and leaves some out. Of approximately 940,000 clones listed, approximately 80% are singletons. Sequencing was carried out using memory CD4+ T cells sorted from blood. Subset here: CD45RA-negative fraction. These receptors came from a man aged 18 to 35 in good health.

This chain connects TRBV7-9 to TRBJ1-5; TRBD1 matches at 9 bases. V lost 1 base, J lost 7 bases, and 8 bases stayed unmatched. CDR1 is SEHNR and CDR2 is FQNEAQ in the germline V gene (reference sequence). This CDR3 is 16 amino acids long. CDR3 sequence (DNA): TGTGCCAGCAGCTTAGACACTTGGACAGGGGAACAGCCCCAGCATTTT. Protein sequence: CASSLDTWTGEQPQHF.

This chain uses TRBV7-3 with TRBJ2-1; no clear D gene. The CDR3 has 14 residues. V gave up 6 bases and J gave up 14 bases, with 23 bases separating them. Germline CDR1 and CDR2: SGHTA and FQGTGA. CDR3: CASSPSRKAPGKFF. The DNA of the CDR3 is TGTGCCAGCAGTCCTTCCCGGAAGGCCCCTGGAAAGTTCTTC.

V gene TRBV13 combines with J gene TRBJ2-7; 7 bases fit TRBD1. CDR3 length: 14 residues. Germline CDR1 is PRHDT and CDR2 is FYEKMQ (reference sequence). Unmatched junction bases numbered 7, after V lost 4 bases and J lost 4 bases. The CDR3 spells CASSSDRVKYEQYF. In DNA form, the CDR3 reads TGTGCCAGCAGCTCAGACAGGGTTAAATACGAGCAGTACTTC.

This clone was detected only a few times. The genes are TRBV18 and TRBJ2-1; 12 nucleotides align to TRBD2. The V gene end was trimmed by 0 bases and the J gene end by 6 bases; junction bases not matched to a gene: 3. The germline V gene encodes CDR1 KGHSH and CDR2 LQKENI. The CDR3 is 16 amino acids. The CDR3 sequence: CASSPPGLAGRNEQFF. The DNA of the CDR3 is TGTGCCAGCTCACCACCCGGACTAGCGGGACGCAATGAGCAGTTCTTC.

The J gene is TRBJ2-2, the V gene TRBV7-2; 8 bases agree with TRBD1. There are 15 residues in the CDR3. J lost 8 bases, V lost 5 bases, and 10 bases had no gene match. In germline, CDR1 is SGHTA, CDR2 FQGNSA. Here the CDR3 reads CASSLRGRREGELFF. The DNA for the CDR3 is TGTGCCAGCAGCCTCAGGGGGCGCCGGGAGGGGGAGCTGTTTTTT.

V and J are TRBV10-3 and TRBJ1-5; D may be TRBD1 (5 bases). The CDR3 covers 15 residues. Per the germline V gene, CDR1 is ENHRY and CDR2 is SYGVKD. Trimming pared 0 bases from V and 0 bases from J, leaving 6 bases between. This CDR3 reads CAISESGDSNQPQHF. In nucleotides, the CDR3 is TGTGCCATCAGTGAGTCGGGGGATAGCAATCAGCCCCAGCATTTT.

The V gene is TRBV2, the J gene TRBJ2-5, with 9 bases that match TRBD2. The CDR3 has 16 amino acids. Germline V gene lookup returns CDR1 SNHLY and CDR2 FYNNEI. Losses at the gene ends were 6 bases for V and 2 bases for J; bases not matched to a gene: 10. The CDR3 reads CASRISPLAGQETQYF. Written as DNA, the CDR3 is TGTGCCAGCAGGATCTCGCCCCTAGCGGGGCAAGAGACCCAGTACTTC.

This chain joins TRBV4-1 and TRBJ2-3; TRBD2 matches at 11 bases. This CDR3 has 17 residues. J lost 0 bases, V lost 1 base, and 3 bases had no gene match. CDR1 is MGHRA and CDR2 is YSYEKL in the germline V gene. The CDR3 is CASSQGTSGYSTDTQYF. The CDR3 DNA follows: TGCGCCAGCAGCCAAGGGACTAGCGGGTATAGCACAGATACGCAGTATTTT.

This clone was seen a single time. The CDR3: CASSERRGGSTDTQYF. Written as DNA, the CDR3 is TGTGCCAGCAGTGAACGGCGGGGGGGAAGCACAGATACGCAGTATTTT. The chain has TRBV6-1 and TRBJ2-3, with 9 nucleotides matching TRBD2. CDR3 size: 16 residues. CDR1 MNHNS and CDR2 SASEGT come from the germline V gene. The trim removed 2 bases at V and 0 bases at J, leaving 3 bases unmatched.

Comments on this clone: This sample includes further DNA sequences coding for the same CDR3. The chain carries TRBV7-8 and TRBJ2-7; 12 bases agree with TRBD2. With V trimmed by 4 bases and J by 3 bases, 1 base remained unmatched. Germline values: CDR1 SGHVS, CDR2 FQNEAQ. The CDR3 extends over 14 amino acids. The CDR3 sequence is CASSSGLAGYEQYF. CDR3 coding DNA: TGTGCCAGCAGCTCGGGACTAGCGGGCTACGAGCAGTACTTC.

This chain links TRBV7-9 with TRBJ2-1; D is undetermined. V lost 5 bases and J lost 8, with 7 bases in between. This CDR3 spans 11 amino acids. Germline V gene data show CDR1 as SEHNR and CDR2 as FQNEAQ (reference sequence). CDR3 sequence reads: CASSPGDEQFF. CDR3 nucleotides: TGTGCCAGCAGCCCTGGGGATGAGCAGTTCTTC.

This clone was recorded a few times. This chain joins TRBV7-2 and TRBJ1-6, with TRBD1 identical over 8 bases. The V gene end was trimmed by 6 bases and the J gene end by 8 bases; junction bases not matched to a gene: 6. CDR3 size: 14 residues. Germline V gene sequence: CDR1 SGHTA, CDR2 FQGNSA. The CDR3 loop is CASRQQGGDSPLHF. Written as DNA, the CDR3 is TGTGCCAGCAGACAACAGGGGGGGGATTCACCCCTCCACTTT.

The V gene is TRBV7-2, the J gene TRBJ2-1; TRBD2 aligns across 9 bases. V gave up 1 base and J gave up 6 bases; unmatched junction bases: 7. The CDR3 runs to 16 residues. Germline lookup yields CDR1 SGHTA and CDR2 FQGNSA. CDR3 region: CASSLGPSGNGNEQFF. The DNA of the CDR3 is TGTGCCAGCAGCTTAGGACCTAGCGGGAATGGCAATGAGCAGTTCTTC.

J is TRBJ2-3 and V is TRBV11-2, with a weak D call TRBD2 (6 bases). Looked up from germline, CDR1 is SGHAT and CDR2 is FQNNGV. This CDR3 spans 16 amino acids. Trimming left V 2 bases short and J 3 bases short, with 15 bases between. The CDR3 DNA reads TGTGCCAGCAGCTTAAGGGCGGGATTAGGGACAGATACGCAGTATTTT. Residues: CASSLRAGLGTDTQYF.

This chain uses TRBV11-2 with TRBJ2-3; 7 positions match TRBD1. The CDR3 has 13 residues. Germline CDR1 is SGHAT and CDR2 is FQNNGV. Germline trimming cut 3 bases from V and 6 bases from J; bases unmatched to any gene: 3. The CDR3 is CASSFTGEDTQYF. The CDR3 DNA sequence: TGTGCCAGCAGCTTTACAGGGGAGGATACGCAGTATTTT.

In regard to this clone: One junction end disagrees with the germline gene, perhaps due to a read error. V is TRBV7-7 and J is TRBJ2-1; unclear D gene. In germline, CDR1 is SSHAT, CDR2 FNYEAQ (reference sequence). The CDR3 spans 13 residues. CDR3: CASSLENSKEQFF. As DNA, the CDR3 is TGTGCTAGCAGCTTAGAGAACTCCAAGGAGCAGTTCTTC.

This chain connects TRBV2 to TRBJ2-7, with 7 bases aligning to TRBD2. V trimming: 2 bases; J trimming: 9 bases; junction bases outside the gene matches: 7. This CDR3 is built from 13 residues. In germline, CDR1 is SNHLY, CDR2 FYNNEI. The CDR3 here is CASSEIREGLQYF. CDR3 nucleotides: TGTGCCAGCAGTGAAATAAGGGAGGGGTTGCAGTACTTC.

In its sample, this clone was seen many times. The V call is TRBV11-2, the J call TRBJ2-2; perhaps TRBD2 as D (6 bases). V was shortened by 2 bases and J by 0 bases, with 13 bases between the two germline ends. There are 17 residues in the CDR3. The germline CDR1 and CDR2 sequences are SGHAT and FQNNGV. The CDR3 is CASSLSLSGANTGELFF. CDR3 bases: TGTGCCAGCAGCTTATCCCTTAGCGGAGCGAACACCGGGGAGCTGTTTTTT. Complete variable domain (other parts from reference TRBV11-2 and TRBJ2-2): EAGVAQSPRYKIIEKRQSVAFWCNPISGHATLYWYQQILGQGPKLLIQFQNNGVVDDSQLPKDRFSAERLKGVDSTLKIQPAKLEDSAVYLCASSLSLSGANTGELFFGEGSRLTVL.

Concerning this clone itself: The sample holds other DNA sequences that translate to the same CDR3. V gene TRBV5-1 combines with J gene TRBJ2-7; D uncertain. The CDR3 loop spans 13 amino acids. Trimming removed 0 bases at V and 2 bases at J, with 6 bases between. CDR1 is SGHRS and CDR2 is YFSETQ in the germline V gene. CDR3 sequence (DNA): TGCGCCAGCAGCTTGGTTGGAACCTACGAGCAGTACTTC. Residues: CASSLVGTYEQYF. The entire variable domain, with the rest obtained from reference TRBV5-1 and TRBJ2-7, is as follows: KAGVTQTPRYLIKTRGQQVTLSCSPISGHRSVSWYQQTPGQGLQFLFEYFSETQRNKGNFPGRFSGRQFSNSRSEMNVSTLELGDSALYLCASSLVGTYEQYFGPGTRLTVT.

The V gene is TRBV11-2, the J gene TRBJ2-5; D unresolved. The germline CDR1 and CDR2 sequences are SGHAT and FQNNGV. The CDR3 spans 14 residues. V was pared by 5 bases and J by 1 base, with 11 bases between. CDR3 bases: TGTGCCAGCAGCCCCTCCCCTAGCCAAGAGACCCAGTACTTC. Its translation is CASSPSPSQETQYF.

A word on this clone: Different DNA sequences within this sample yield the same CDR3. The genes are TRBV18 and TRBJ2-3, with D unresolved. There are 14 residues in the CDR3. V shed 0 bases and J shed 0 bases, with 4 bases lying between them. Germline lookup yields CDR1 KGHSH and CDR2 LQKENI. The CDR3: CASSPPASTDTQYF. The CDR3 nucleotides are TGTGCCAGCTCACCACCCGCCAGCACAGATACGCAGTATTTT.

The rearrangement links TRBV6-1 to TRBJ1-1; D is uncertain. Per germline, CDR1 MNHNS and CDR2 SASEGT. Trimming took 3 bases from V and 6 from J, leaving 14 bases between them. CDR3 size: 14 residues. CDR3 loop: CASSELTSPAEAFF. CDR3 DNA: TGTGCCAGCAGTGAGCTGACGTCTCCGGCTGAAGCTTTCTTT.

J is TRBJ1-5 and V is TRBV2; no definite D call. Germline assignment: CDR1 SNHLY and CDR2 FYNNEI. Trimming took 4 bases from V and 0 from J, leaving 10 bases between them. CDR3 length: 15 residues. The CDR3 DNA follows: TGTGCCAGCAGTGTATTGGGTTATAGCAATCAGCCCCAGCATTTT. It is translated as CASSVLGYSNQPQHF.